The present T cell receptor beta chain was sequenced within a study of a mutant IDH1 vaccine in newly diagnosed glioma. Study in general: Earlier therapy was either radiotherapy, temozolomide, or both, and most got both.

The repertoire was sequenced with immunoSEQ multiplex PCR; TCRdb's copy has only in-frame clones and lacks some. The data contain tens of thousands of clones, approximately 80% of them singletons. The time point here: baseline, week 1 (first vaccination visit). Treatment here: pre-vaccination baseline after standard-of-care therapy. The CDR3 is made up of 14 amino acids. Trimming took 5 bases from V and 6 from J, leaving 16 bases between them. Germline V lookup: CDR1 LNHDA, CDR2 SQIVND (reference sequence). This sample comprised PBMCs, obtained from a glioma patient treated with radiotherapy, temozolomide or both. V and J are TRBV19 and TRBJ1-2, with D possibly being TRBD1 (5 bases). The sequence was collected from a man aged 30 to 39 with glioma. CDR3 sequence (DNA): TGTGCCAGTAGTCTAAACGGGGCCACAGATGGCTACACCTTC. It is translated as CASSLNGATDGYTF. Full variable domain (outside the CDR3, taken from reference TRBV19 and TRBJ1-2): DGGITQSPKYLFRKEGQNVTLSCEQNLNHDAMYWYRQDPGQGLRLIYYSQIVNDFQKGDIAEGYSVSREKKESFPLTVTSAQKNPTAFYLCASSLNGATDGYTFGSGTRLTVV.